Given below is one TCR beta chain in context. This sample stems from a study of T cell changes during pregnancy in multiple sclerosis. The CDR3 runs 16 residues. Germline-derived CDR1 and CDR2 are SGDLS and YYNGEE. Trimming pared 0 bases from V and 1 base from J, leaving 14 bases between. TCRdb's copy holds only in-frame clones and misses some; the assay was immunoSEQ multiplex PCR. The sample lists about 57,000 clones; around nine tenths were seen once. The TCR originated in a female donor with multiple sclerosis, enrolled in a pregnancy study. The sample was CD4+ T cells from peripheral blood mononuclear cells, taken in the third trimester of pregnancy. The chain uses TRBV9 and TRBJ2-7; D may be TRBD1 (6 bases). The DNA for the CDR3 is TGTGCCAGCAGCGTAGCTGGGGCCGGGACATCCTACGAGCAGTACTTC. Translation gives CASSVAGAGTSYEQYF.